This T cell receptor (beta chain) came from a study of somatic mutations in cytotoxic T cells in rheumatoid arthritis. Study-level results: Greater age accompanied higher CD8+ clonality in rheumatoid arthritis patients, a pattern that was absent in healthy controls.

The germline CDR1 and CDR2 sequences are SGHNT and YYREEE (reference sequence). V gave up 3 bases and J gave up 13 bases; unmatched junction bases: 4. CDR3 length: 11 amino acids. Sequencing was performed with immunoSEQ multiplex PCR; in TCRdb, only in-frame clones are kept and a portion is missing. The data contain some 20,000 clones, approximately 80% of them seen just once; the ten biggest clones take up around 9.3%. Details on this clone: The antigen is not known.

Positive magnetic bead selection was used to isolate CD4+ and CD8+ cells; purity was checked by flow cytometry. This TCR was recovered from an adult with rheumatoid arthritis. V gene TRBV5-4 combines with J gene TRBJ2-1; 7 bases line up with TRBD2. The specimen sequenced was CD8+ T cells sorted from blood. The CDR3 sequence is CASSYPGGQFF. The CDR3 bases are TGTGCCAGCAGCTATCCGGGAGGACAGTTCTTC.